Below, one T cell receptor (beta chain) is given with its context. The sample originates from a study of blood T cell repertoires in COVID-19. Study at large: Acute and convalescent COVID-19 samples came from the United States, Italy and Spain. PBMCs, B-cell-depleted T cells, or T cells were the source of the cDNA or gDNA that made up the material.

Original methodology: Reference gene primer amplification yielded estimated nucleated cell counts. TCRdb's table, derived via immunoSEQ multiplex PCR, lists solely in-frame clones and lacks some. The DNA was the basis for D and trimming; V, J and clone size are from that table. The sample consists of more than 25,000 clones, 90% to 95% of them appearing once. The sequence came from a human donor with active COVID-19. The donor label of this sample is uncertain. The specimen was peripheral blood.

CDR3 loop: CASSDFPRGHYGYTF. The CDR3 region has the DNA TGTGCCAGCAGTGATTTCCCACGCGGCCACTATGGCTACACCTTC. This chain links TRBV6-1 with TRBJ1-2, with no clear D. CDR1 and CDR2 (germline): MNHNS, SASEGT. Trimming removed 3 bases from V and 3 bases from J, with 14 bases in between. This CDR3 has 15 residues.